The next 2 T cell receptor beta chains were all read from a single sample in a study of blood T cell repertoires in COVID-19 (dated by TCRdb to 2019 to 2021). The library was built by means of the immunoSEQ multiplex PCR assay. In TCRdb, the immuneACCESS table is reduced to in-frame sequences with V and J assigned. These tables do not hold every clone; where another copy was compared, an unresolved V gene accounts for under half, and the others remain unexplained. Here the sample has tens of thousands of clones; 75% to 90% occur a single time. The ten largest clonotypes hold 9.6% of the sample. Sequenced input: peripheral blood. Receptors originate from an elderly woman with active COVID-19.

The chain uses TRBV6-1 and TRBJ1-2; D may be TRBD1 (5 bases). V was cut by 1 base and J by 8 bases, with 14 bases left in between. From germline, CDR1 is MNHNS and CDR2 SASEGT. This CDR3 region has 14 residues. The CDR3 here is CASSEDGPGLGYTF. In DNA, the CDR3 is TGTGCCAGCAGTGAAGATGGGCCAGGGTTAGGCTACACCTTC.

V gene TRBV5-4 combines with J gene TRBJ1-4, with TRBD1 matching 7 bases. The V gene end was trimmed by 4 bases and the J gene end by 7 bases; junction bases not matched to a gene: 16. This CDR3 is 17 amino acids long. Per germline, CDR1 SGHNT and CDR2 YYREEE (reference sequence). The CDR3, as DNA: TGTGCCAGCAGCAATGTAGGGGCAGGGGGACCCGGTGAAAAACTGTTTTTT. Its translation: CASSNVGAGGPGEKLFF.